The T cell receptor beta chain under discussion was sequenced for a study of PD-1 blockade in classical Hodgkin lymphoma. Every patient was affected by relapse after autologous stem cell transplantation, while exposure to brentuximab vedotin was not uniform. CDR1 is SGDLS, CDR2 YYNGEE, per germline. The CDR3 spans 19 residues. Trimming cost V 0 bases and J 4 bases; bases outside gene matches: 16. Clones were read by immunoSEQ multiplex PCR, and TCRdb kept only the in-frame ones, dropping some. The sample has about 110,000 clones, 70% to 90% seen once. The material sequenced was peripheral blood mononuclear cells (PBMCs), taken before the second cycle of nivolumab. The gene calls are TRBV9 and TRBJ2-1; 7 bases align to TRBD2. This TCR was sampled from a human donor with classical Hodgkin lymphoma. In DNA form, the CDR3 reads TGTGCCAGCAGCGTAGTAGGACTAGAGGTGGAGAGGCCATACAATGAGCAGTTCTTC. Translating it yields CASSVVGLEVERPYNEQFF.